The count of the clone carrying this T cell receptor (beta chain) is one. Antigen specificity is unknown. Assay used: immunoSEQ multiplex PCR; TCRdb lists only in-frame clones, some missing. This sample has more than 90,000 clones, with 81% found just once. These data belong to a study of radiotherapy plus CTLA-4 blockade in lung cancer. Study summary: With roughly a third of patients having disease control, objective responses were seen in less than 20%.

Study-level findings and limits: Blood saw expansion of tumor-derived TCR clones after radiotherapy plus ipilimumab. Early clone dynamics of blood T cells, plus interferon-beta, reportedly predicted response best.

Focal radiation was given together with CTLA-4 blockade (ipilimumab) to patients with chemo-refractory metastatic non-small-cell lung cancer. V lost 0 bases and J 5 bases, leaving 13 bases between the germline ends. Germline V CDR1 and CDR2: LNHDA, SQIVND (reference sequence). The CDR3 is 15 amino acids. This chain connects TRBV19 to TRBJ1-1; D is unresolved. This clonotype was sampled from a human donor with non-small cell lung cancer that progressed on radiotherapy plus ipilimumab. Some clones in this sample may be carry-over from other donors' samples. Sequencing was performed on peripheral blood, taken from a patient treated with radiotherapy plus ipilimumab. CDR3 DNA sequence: TGTGCCAGTAGTATAGATCCCTGGACGGGGACTGAAGCTTTCTTT. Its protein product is CASSIDPWTGTEAFF.